This TCR beta chain was profiled in a study of shared clonotypes between healthy human individuals. Overall study context: Three CD4 naive, three CD4 memory, two CD8 naive and one CD8 memory plate were used per donor.

Germline loops: CDR1 ENHRY, CDR2 SYGVKD. V was clipped by 6 bases and J by 2 bases; unmatched bases: 5. This CDR3 comprises 14 residues. Every subset's genomic DNA went evenly onto several immunoSEQ plates. The table came from immunoSEQ multiplex PCR; TCRdb's copy has only in-frame clones and leaves some out. The sample lists about a million clones; around 74% were seen once. General observations from the study: Rarefaction curves obtained for sorted subsets showed sequencing incomplete despite large depth.

Regarding this clone: Antigen unknown.

J is TRBJ2-3 and V is TRBV10-3; the match to TRBD1 covers 7 bases. This sequence was found in a man aged 18 to 35 in good health. The specimen was memory CD4+ T cells sorted from blood. Subset here: CD45RA-negative fraction. CDR3 coding DNA: TGTGCCATCAGGAGACAGGGCGTCACAGATACGCAGTATTTT. Residues: CAIRRQGVTDTQYF.